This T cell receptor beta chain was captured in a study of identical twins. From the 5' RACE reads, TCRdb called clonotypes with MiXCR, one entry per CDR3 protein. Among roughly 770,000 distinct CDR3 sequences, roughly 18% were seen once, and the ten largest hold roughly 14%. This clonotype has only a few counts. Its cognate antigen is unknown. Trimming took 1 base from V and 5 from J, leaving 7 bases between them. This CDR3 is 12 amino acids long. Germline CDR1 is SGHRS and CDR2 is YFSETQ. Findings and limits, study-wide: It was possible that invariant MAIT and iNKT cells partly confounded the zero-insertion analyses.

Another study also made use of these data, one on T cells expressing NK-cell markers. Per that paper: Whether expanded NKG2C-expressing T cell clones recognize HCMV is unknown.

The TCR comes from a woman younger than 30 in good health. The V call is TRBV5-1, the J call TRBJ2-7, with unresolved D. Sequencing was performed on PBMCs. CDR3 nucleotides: TGCGCCAGCAGCTTGATCAGCGACGAGCAGTACTTC. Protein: CASSLISDEQYF.